These 22 T cell receptor beta chains share one sample of origin, sequenced in a study of response to subunit inactivated influenza vaccine. TCRdb reprocessed the RT-PCR reads via MiXCR and lists one record per CDR3 protein. The table shows 500,000 to 650,000 distinct CDR3 sequences, with 7.6% occurring only once. This material consisted of PBMCs from blood, taken roughly 24 months after vaccination. Every receptor here comes from a man aged 50 to 75 who received an inactivated influenza vaccine.

Remarks on this clonotype: At one boundary the junction diverges from the germline segment, which might be a read error. V gene TRBV6-1 combines with J gene TRBJ2-3, with D possibly TRBD2 on 5 matching bases. The CDR3 contains 15 residues. The germline CDR1 and CDR2 sequences are MNHNS and SASEGT. In nucleotides, the CDR3 is TGTGCCACCAGTGGACTGGGGAGTAGCACAGATACGCAGTATTTT. Encoded protein: CATSGLGSSTDTQYF.

This chain connects TRBV5-1 to TRBJ2-1; 8 bases match TRBD2. Germline assignment: CDR1 SGHRS and CDR2 YFSETQ. The CDR3 runs to 15 residues. V gave up 0 bases and J gave up 7 bases; unmatched junction bases: 6. The CDR3 DNA sequence: TGCGCCAGCAGCTTGGGAGCGGGAGAAGAAAATGAGCAGTTCTTC. It encodes CASSLGAGEENEQFF.

The chain carries TRBV11-3 and TRBJ2-1; D not certain. Germline values: CDR1 SGHNT, CDR2 YENEEA. Deletions cut 6 bases from V and 5 bases from J, with 8 bases between. The CDR3 contains 12 residues. The CDR3 bases are TGTGCCAGCAGTTCCCCTGACAATGAGCAGTTCTTC. It yields the protein CASSSPDNEQFF.

This chain joins TRBV7-2 and TRBJ1-6, with TRBD1 as a possible D gene (5 bases). CDR1 is SGHTA and CDR2 is FQGNSA in the germline V gene. V shed 1 base and J shed 8 bases, with 6 bases lying between them. The CDR3 runs 13 residues. The CDR3 DNA sequence: TGTGCCAGCAGCTTAGTACAGGATTCACCCCTCCACTTT. This translates into CASSLVQDSPLHF.

The table lists this clonotype with many counts. V gene TRBV25-1 combines with J gene TRBJ2-5; 7 nucleotides align to TRBD1. Germline V gene data show CDR1 as MGHDK and CDR2 as SYGVNS. J gave up 5 bases and V 5 bases, and 14 bases lay outside the gene matches. This CDR3 has 16 residues. The CDR3 spells CASSRQGSTRTETQYF. Written as DNA, the CDR3 is TGTGCCAGCAGTAGACAGGGTTCGACACGCACGGAGACCCAGTACTTC.

This clonotype was counted between two and nine times. The chain couples TRBV20-1 to TRBJ2-3; maybe TRBD1 (7 bases). Germline loops: CDR1 DFQATT, CDR2 SNEGSKA (reference sequence). This CDR3 region has 14 residues. Deletions cut 3 bases from V and 4 bases from J, with 14 bases between. In nucleotides, the CDR3 is TGCAGTGCTAGGGAGGGGGCGCGATCAGATACGCAGTATTTT. Encoded protein: CSAREGARSDTQYF.

A few counts support this clonotype. This chain connects TRBV7-9 to TRBJ2-3; TRBD2 is a possible D gene (6 bases). Trimming shortened V by 4 bases and J by 5 bases, and 13 bases separated the two germline ends. There are 14 residues in the CDR3. Germline values: CDR1 SEHNR, CDR2 FQNEAQ (reference sequence). This CDR3 reads CASSSGLRGDTQYF. CDR3 bases: TGTGCCAGCAGCTCGGGACTTCGGGGAGATACGCAGTATTTT.

This chain connects TRBV20-1 to TRBJ1-2, with D maybe TRBD1 (6 bases). CDR3 length equals 14 residues. From germline, CDR1 is DFQATT and CDR2 SNEGSKA (reference sequence). V was shortened by 5 bases and J by 2 bases, with 15 bases between the two germline ends. Here the CDR3 reads CSAAQRGANYGYTF. Here the CDR3 DNA reads TGCAGTGCTGCCCAACGGGGGGCCAACTATGGCTACACCTTC.

The chain is built from TRBV18 and TRBJ1-1, with 9 bases that match TRBD1. J gave up 5 bases and V 6 bases, and 10 bases lay outside the gene matches. The germline CDR1 and CDR2 sequences are KGHSH and LQKENI. The CDR3 consists of 15 residues. The CDR3 nucleotides are TGTGCCAGCTCGGTCCTACAGGGGGCGGGTACTGAAGCTTTCTTT. Protein sequence: CASSVLQGAGTEAFF.

CDR3 in amino acids: CASSLNPTGARYGYTF. DNA for the CDR3: TGTGCCAGCAGTTTAAACCCGACAGGGGCACGCTATGGCTACACCTTC. The chain carries TRBV27 and TRBJ1-2, with 8 bases aligning to TRBD1. CDR3 size: 16 residues. The germline gives CDR1 MNHEY, CDR2 SMNVEV (reference sequence). V trimming: 2 bases; J trimming: 4 bases; junction bases outside the gene matches: 9.

This clonotype was observed a handful of times. The gene calls are TRBV5-1 and TRBJ2-7, with D perhaps matching TRBD1 or TRBD2 (6 bases each). The CDR3 is 15 residues long. Trimming stripped 6 bases from V and 3 bases from J, with 19 bases between. Per germline, CDR1 SGHRS and CDR2 YFSETQ. The DNA of the CDR3 is TGCGCCAGCAAACCTTCTTCGGGGGCGAACTACGAGCAGTACTTC. Its translation: CASKPSSGANYEQYF.

This clonotype came up many times. The rearrangement links TRBV27 to TRBJ2-1; D possibly corresponds to TRBD1 (6 bases). The CDR3 totals 13 residues. V was trimmed by 6 bases and J by 5 bases, leaving 11 bases between them. Germline values: CDR1 MNHEY, CDR2 SMNVEV (reference sequence). CDR3 residues: CASSLGQHNEQFF. The DNA for the CDR3 is TGTGCCAGCAGCTTAGGACAGCACAATGAGCAGTTCTTC.

The chain combines TRBV29-1 with TRBJ2-2, with D possibly being TRBD2 (6 bases). The CDR3 covers 15 residues. V was trimmed by 1 base and J by 6 bases, leaving 15 bases between them. Germline assignment: CDR1 SQVTM and CDR2 ANQGSEA. Here the CDR3 DNA reads TGCAGCGTTGAAGGGATCGGGAGTGTAGCCGGGGAGCTGTTTTTT. Its protein is CSVEGIGSVAGELFF.

V is TRBV24-1 and J is TRBJ2-1; tentative D call: TRBD2 (5 bases). V was clipped by 4 bases and J by 7 bases, with 13 bases between them. The CDR3 runs to 14 residues. The germline gives CDR1 KGHDR, CDR2 SFDVKD. CDR3 bases: TGTGCCACCAGTGAACCCCCTACTAGTAATGAGCAGTTCTTC. This encodes CATSEPPTSNEQFF.

The chain carries TRBV6-5 and TRBJ2-3; D is unclear. The CDR3 covers 13 residues. Deletions cut 2 bases from V and 5 bases from J, with 8 bases between. Germline-derived CDR1 and CDR2 are MNHEY and SVGAGI. The CDR3 DNA reads as TGTGCCAGCAGTTACGGGTTTGGAGATACGCAGTATTTT. Translating it yields CASSYGFGDTQYF.

Details on this clonotype: One end of the junction does not line up with germline, which may come from a read error. This rearrangement joins TRBV7-9 to TRBJ2-5; TRBD2 agrees at 8 bases. CDR1 and CDR2 from the germline V gene are SEHNR and FQNEAQ (reference sequence). CDR3 length equals 13 residues. In nucleotides, the CDR3 is TGTGCCAGCAGCTCACTAGCGGAAGATACCCAGTACTTC. Protein: CASSSLAEDTQYF.

This clonotype has at least ten counts. The chain recombines TRBV5-5 with TRBJ1-5, with D tentatively TRBD1 (6 bases). Germline-derived CDR1 and CDR2 are SGHKS and YYEKEE (reference sequence). V gave up 4 bases and J gave up 7 bases, with 18 bases separating them. The CDR3 is 15 residues long. The CDR3 coding sequence is TGTGCCAGCAGCACGCAGGGGTCTTTAAGGCAGCCCCAGCATTTT. Its translation is CASSTQGSLRQPQHF.

In its sample, this clonotype was seen a few times. The chain links TRBV10-3 to TRBJ1-1; D remains unclear. CDR3 length: 16 amino acids. V was clipped by 0 bases and J by 1 base, with 12 bases between them. The germline CDR1 and CDR2 sequences are ENHRY and SYGVKD. The CDR3 loop is CAISESIPKPNTEAFF. The CDR3 region has the DNA TGTGCCATCAGTGAGTCGATTCCGAAACCGAACACTGAAGCTTTCTTT.

This clonotype showed up just a few times. J is TRBJ2-1 and V is TRBV5-8; the D gene is possibly TRBD1 (5 bases). Trimming stripped 6 bases from V and 7 bases from J, with 11 bases between. The CDR3 spans 12 residues. CDR1 is SGHTS, CDR2 YDEGEE, per germline. For the CDR3, the DNA is TGTGCCAGCAACATAGGGGTAAATGAGCAGTTCTTC. Translating gives CASNIGVNEQFF.

This clonotype was seen many times. This sequence joins TRBV15 and TRBJ1-3; weak D call: TRBD1 (6 bases). Trimming removed 5 bases from V and 2 bases from J, with 13 bases in between. Germline V gene lookup returns CDR1 LNHNV and CDR2 YYDKDF (reference sequence). This CDR3 is 15 amino acids long. The CDR3 reads CATSQGTAAGNTIYF. The CDR3 DNA sequence: TGTGCCACCAGCCAGGGGACCGCTGCTGGAAACACCATATATTTT.

This chain uses TRBV5-6 with TRBJ2-5; 7 nucleotides align to TRBD1. V gave up 5 bases and J gave up 5 bases; unmatched junction bases: 6. The CDR3 is 13 residues long. CDR1 is SGHDT, CDR2 YYEEEE, per germline. This CDR3 reads CASRTGVGETQYF. CDR3 sequence (DNA): TGTGCCAGCAGAACAGGGGTCGGGGAGACCCAGTACTTC. Full variable domain (remainder filled in from reference TRBV5-6 and TRBJ2-5): DAGVTQSPTHLIKTRGQQVTLRCSPKSGHDTVSWYQQALGQGPQFIFQYYEEEERQRGNFPDRFSGHQFPNYSSELNVNALLLGDSALYLCASRTGVGETQYFGPGTRLLVL.

This sequence joins TRBV6-1 and TRBJ1-2; D remains ambiguous. The ends were cut back, 7 bases at V and 5 bases at J, with 14 bases in the middle. This CDR3 has 13 amino acids. Germline CDR1 MNHNS, CDR2 SASEGT. The CDR3 loop reads CASKVSHTYGYTF. The CDR3 DNA is TGTGCCAGCAAGGTCTCTCACACGTATGGCTACACCTTC.